Described below is a single TCR beta chain sequence and its context. Only in-frame clones appear in the TCRdb table, and some are missing; sequencing was by immunoSEQ multiplex PCR. This sample has approximately 160,000 clones, with roughly 84% found just once. Germline V gene sequence: CDR1 SQVTM, CDR2 ANQGSEA. The CDR3 consists of 15 residues. Germline trimming cut 5 bases from V and 4 bases from J; bases unmatched to any gene: 10. This specimen comes from a study of blood T cell repertoires in COVID-19. Study in general: Collection of acute and convalescent COVID-19 samples took place in the United States, Italy and Spain.

This chain links TRBV29-1 with TRBJ1-1, with 10 bases that match TRBD1. Material: peripheral blood. The origin of this receptor is a woman of 80 years or more with active or convalescent COVID-19. CDR3: CSVSNSGTGATEAFF. CDR3 coding DNA: TGCAGCGTTTCTAATTCCGGGACAGGGGCCACTGAAGCTTTCTTT.